This paragraph covers one T cell receptor beta chain sequence. The antigen it binds to is not known. Per-nucleotide qualities are absent, and no much larger clonotype sits a single base away. From its cysteine to its phenylalanine, the CDR3 spans 14 amino acids. Of all the DNA, just the CDR3 is kept, 42 bases in frame from base 1. Reading the germline V gene (reference sequence) gives CDR1 MNHEY and CDR2 SMNVEV. V and J are truncated by 4 bases and 3 bases respectively, leaving an intervening sequence of 12 bases. Using the deep immunoSEQ assay, TCR CDR3 regions were amplified from genomic DNA by multiplex PCR. Genomic DNA extracted from each cell subset was distributed evenly over all wells of several immunoSEQ 96-well plates, and each plate served as one replicate. For sorted subsets, roughly 200 ng genomic DNA, equal to some 30,000 T cell genomes, was loaded into each replicate PCR. Purified libraries were quantified with a Qubit 3.0 fluorometer, sized on a Bioanalyzer 2100, and re-quantified with the KAPA Library Quantification kit. Every immunoSEQ 96-well plate was sequenced on a dedicated single-read 150-cycle Illumina NextSeq 550 flow cell. As for the original processing: Because the immunoSEQ output held only junctional sequences and lacked quality scores, the filtering could not match the filtering applied to full-length reads. To assign V/J genes and CDR3, sequences were annotated against IMGT germline references using PyIR, a Python wrapper for IgBLAST v1.9. Any read was removed if the V/J assignment was weak (E-value above 1e-6), the CDR3 was missing, or the read contained stop codons, out-of-frame junctions, or ambiguous translated residues. V3J clonotypes were defined by identical inferred V gene, J gene, and CDR3 amino acid sequence. Percentage overlap between repertoires was calculated by dividing the number of shared unique clonotypes by the size of the smaller repertoire. RTK rarefaction, the Chao1 estimator, and Recon v2.1 estimates of unobserved clonotypes were used to assess repertoire richness. For all TCRbeta clonotypes obtained by the gDNA method from several donors, generation probabilities were computed with OLGA. TCRdb retrieved this table from immuneACCESS and kept in-frame rearrangements only. Not all clones are present; in checked studies, unresolved V genes account for under half, and no reason is known for the remainder. Clonal size and the V and J genes are those of that table, whereas D and trimming came from the DNA. The sample table shows millions of clones, and 90% to 95% are seen once. 0.1% to 0.15% of the sample lies in the top ten.

This entry is derived from a study of shared clonotypes between healthy human individuals (TCRdb year 2020). Regarding the research as a whole: The cohort included three men and two women between 18 and 49 years of age. Each donor's leukapheresis produced roughly between roughly 0.85 and 10 billion PBMCs. Blood TCR repertoires of about 5 healthy adults were deeply sequenced to estimate repertoire size and the extent of clonotype sharing between individuals. Per donor, three plates each were used for CD4 naive and CD4 memory, two for CD8 naive, and one for CD8 memory. To increase sequencing depth and limit assay-specific biases, TCR repertoire library preparation and sequencing were carried out by different laboratories using diverse techniques. General study outcomes and caveats: Sampling was restricted to blood, and TCR repertoires in tissues likely differ from the TCR repertoires found in blood. Pairwise subsampling indicated that sequencing depth was expected to affect the degree of clonotype sharing among donors. Higher generation probabilities were observed for clonotypes shared by all four sorted-subset donors than for non-shared clonotypes. Rarefaction of sorted-subset datasets indicated incomplete sequencing despite the large sequencing depth. Sharing across a few donors was observed for approximately 4.6% of naive CD4, over 3% of naive CD8, over 2% of memory CD4, and around 0.42% of memory CD8 clonotypes. Larger estimated clonotype richness was generally found for naive subsets than for memory subsets. The small number of donors limited the genetic and exposure-history diversity represented.

The donors were healthy, HIV-negative adults with no recently reported acute infections or vaccinations. All donors were Caucasian adults living in Nashville, Tennessee, USA. CD4+ T cells were enriched by magnetic negative selection; naive cells were then positively selected on CD45RA, and the negative fraction formed the memory subset. Blood was collected by leukapheresis, and PBMCs were isolated by Ficoll-Histopaque density gradient centrifugation and then cryopreserved in liquid nitrogen vapor phase. Purity and quantity of every magnetically sorted T cell population were checked by analytical flow cytometry. Genomic DNA was isolated from every sorted fraction and measured by UV absorbance on a Nanodrop 2000c.

The sequence was obtained from a man younger than 35 in good health. The V gene is TRBV27 and the J gene is TRBJ1-1; the D gene cannot be named for sure. The sequenced sample consisted of naive CD4+ T cells sorted from blood. The intended sense of this specimen's cell subset or site label: CD45RA+ positively selected. The CDR3 in this case is CASSSHDRYTEAFF. The DNA is TGTGCCAGCAGTTCCCACGACCGGTACACTGAAGCTTTCTTT.